The rows below give T cell receptor beta chains drawn from one sample of a study of blood T cell repertoires in COVID-19. The repertoire was sequenced with immunoSEQ multiplex PCR; TCRdb's copy has only in-frame clones and lacks some. The sample lists fewer than 250,000 clones, 88% seen once, with approximately 0.7% in the top ten. Sequencing was performed on peripheral blood. The receptor source for this set is a man aged 40-49 years with acute or convalescent COVID-19. CDR3s include the opening cysteine and the closing phenylalanine or tryptophan. Each record gives: J gene, V gene, D gene, CDR3 protein. The D gene is left open where the match is weak.

TRBJ2-7,TRBV27,-,CASSLKGLREFTYEQYF
TRBJ1-2,TRBV28,TRBD1,CASRPPTGTGNYGYTF
TRBJ2-7,TRBV6-5,TRBD1,CASRQAQGVTYEQYF
TRBJ1-1,TRBV30,-,CAWKPGLWGTEAFF
TRBJ2-7,TRBV21-1,-,CASSPEASGPSYEQYF
TRBJ1-1,TRBV5-6,-,CASTQYLTEAFF
TRBJ1-5,TRBV6-5,-,CASSYSGTSNQPQHF
TRBJ1-3,TRBV4-1,TRBD1,CASSQDRGPRGNSGNTIYF
TRBJ1-1,TRBV19,-,CASIFTGLGNTEAFF
TRBJ2-7,TRBV11-2,TRBD2,CASSFSGRSYEQYF
TRBJ2-5,TRBV6-5,TRBD1,CASRNVRGPETQYF
TRBJ1-1,TRBV5-8,-,CASSLQGLLPWNTEAFF
TRBJ2-7,TRBV18,-,CASSPPGEYYEQYF
TRBJ2-5,TRBV2,-,CASSVEGTTQETQYF
TRBJ2-5,TRBV6-2/TRBV6-3,TRBD2,CASSYEGGGHQETQYF
TRBJ2-7,TRBV6-2/TRBV6-3,-,CASSRNEGGHEQYF
TRBJ1-1,TRBV10-3,TRBD1,CAIRATGGQNTEAFF
TRBJ2-3,TRBV7-9,TRBD2,CASSSERGWSDTQYF
TRBJ2-5,TRBV7-8,TRBD2,CASSRARGGETQYF
TRBJ2-5,TRBV7-2,-,CASSPGRLYQETQYF
TRBJ1-6,TRBV3-1/TRBV3-2,-,CASSPAGQSYNSPLHF
TRBJ1-1,TRBV4-1,-,CASSTTMNTEAFF
TRBJ2-2,TRBV2,TRBD2,CASSGLAEHTGELFF
TRBJ2-3,TRBV2,-,CASNSGPSLDTQYF
TRBJ1-1,TRBV19,TRBD1,CASSVQGTNTEAFF
TRBJ2-5,TRBV6-6,-,CASSRDQETQYF
TRBJ1-1,TRBV2,TRBD1,CASSAGTGHTEAFF
TRBJ2-5,TRBV7-8,-,CASSLTRGSGGRETQYF
TRBJ1-1,TRBV7-9,-,CASSSPLGGPTEAFF
TRBJ2-2,TRBV5-5,-,CASSLVLTTGELFF
TRBJ2-5,TRBV24-1,TRBD1,CATSAPGQGAGETQYF
TRBJ1-5,TRBV18,-,CASSPPLGRRSNQPQHF
TRBJ2-7,TRBV5-6,-,CASSLVGGGEQYF